This paragraph reports one T cell receptor (beta chain). J was trimmed by 3 bases and V by 2 bases; bases with no gene match: 6. CDR1 and CDR2 from the germline V gene are MGHRA and YSYEKL. CDR3 length equals 15 residues. It was with 60 Vbeta and 13 Jbeta primers that the PCR ran. The assay was immunoSEQ multiplex PCR, and TCRdb's table has in-frame clones only and misses some. The sample records about 170,000 clones, around 83% being singletons. These data originate in a study of cytomegalovirus exposure and HLA in healthy donors. The chain combines TRBV4-1 with TRBJ1-1; 7 bases agree with TRBD1. This clonotype was obtained from a man aged 25 to 40 in good health and CMV-seropositive. Material for sequencing was PBMCs. The CDR3 sequence: CASSQMTGSDTEAFF. In DNA, the CDR3 is TGCGCCAGCAGCCAAATGACAGGGTCTGACACTGAAGCTTTCTTT.